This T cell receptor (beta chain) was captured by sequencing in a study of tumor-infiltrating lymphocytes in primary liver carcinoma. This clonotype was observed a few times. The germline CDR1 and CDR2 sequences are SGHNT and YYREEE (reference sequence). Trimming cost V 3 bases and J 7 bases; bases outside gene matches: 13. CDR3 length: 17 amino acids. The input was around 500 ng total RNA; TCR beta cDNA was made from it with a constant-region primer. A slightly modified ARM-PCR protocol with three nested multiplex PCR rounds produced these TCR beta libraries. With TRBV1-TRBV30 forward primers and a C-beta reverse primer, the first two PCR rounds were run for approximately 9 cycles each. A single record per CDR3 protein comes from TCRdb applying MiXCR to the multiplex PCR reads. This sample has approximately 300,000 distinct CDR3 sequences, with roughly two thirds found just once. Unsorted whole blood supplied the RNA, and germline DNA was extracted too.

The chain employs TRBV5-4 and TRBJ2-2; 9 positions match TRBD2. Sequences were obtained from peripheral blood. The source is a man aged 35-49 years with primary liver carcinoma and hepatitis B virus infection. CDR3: CASSWGVSGRSNGELFF. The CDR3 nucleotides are TGTGCCAGCAGCTGGGGGGTTAGCGGGAGAAGTAACGGGGAGCTGTTTTTT. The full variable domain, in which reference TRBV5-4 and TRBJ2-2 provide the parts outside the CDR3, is ETGVTQSPTHLIKTRGQQVTLRCSSQSGHNTVSWYQQALGQGPQFIFQYYREEENGRGNFPPRFSGLQFPNYSSELNVNALELDDSALYLCASSWGVSGRSNGELFFGEGSRLTVL.